This TCR beta chain was recovered during a study of shared clonotypes between healthy human individuals. General study results and limits: Researchers sampled blood only, noting tissue repertoires likely differ. Naive subsets tended to show greater estimated richness than memory subsets.

This clone was recorded only once. Its antigen remains unknown. Germline V CDR1 and CDR2: SQVTM, ANQGSEA. V lost 1 base to trimming and J lost 7 bases, with 10 bases between them. The CDR3 has 13 residues. Assay: immunoSEQ multiplex PCR; the TCRdb copy retains only in-frame clones and omits some. This sample has roughly 2 million clones, with approximately 96% found just once. Sequencing was done on a sample of naive CD4+ T cells sorted from blood. This sample's subset: CD45RA+ positively selected. The rearrangement links TRBV29-1 to TRBJ1-4; no definite D call. The clonotype comes from a man aged 18 to 30 in good health. CDR3 protein: CSVEGPTGEKLFF. The CDR3, as DNA: TGCAGCGTTGAAGGGCCGACGGGTGAAAAACTGTTTTTT.